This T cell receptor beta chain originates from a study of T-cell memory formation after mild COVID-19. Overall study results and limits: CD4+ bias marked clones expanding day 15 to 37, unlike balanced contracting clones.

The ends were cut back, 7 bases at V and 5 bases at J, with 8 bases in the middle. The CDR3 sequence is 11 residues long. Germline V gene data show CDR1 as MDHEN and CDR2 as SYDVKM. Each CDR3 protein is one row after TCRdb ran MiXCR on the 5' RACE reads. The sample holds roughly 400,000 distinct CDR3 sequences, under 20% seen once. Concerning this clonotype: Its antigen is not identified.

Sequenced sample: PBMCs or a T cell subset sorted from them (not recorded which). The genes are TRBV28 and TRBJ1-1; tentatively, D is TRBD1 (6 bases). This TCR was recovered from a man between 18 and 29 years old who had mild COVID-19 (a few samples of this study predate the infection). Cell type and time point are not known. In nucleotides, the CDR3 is TGTGCCAGCACCCAGGGGACTGAAGCTTTCTTT. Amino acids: CASTQGTEAFF.